This note documents a single TCR beta chain sequence. Its matching antigen is unknown. After removal of 0 bases from V and 4 bases from J, the junction contained 9 bases not matched to a gene. Germline V gene sequence: CDR1 KGHSH, CDR2 LQKENI. CDR3 length: 17 residues. Indicated treatment: around 19 received Ad26.COV2.S at low or high dose, single or two shots; roughly five received placebo; per-sample allocation not given. It was on day 63 after the first vaccine or placebo injection that samples were taken. These data originate in a study of Ad26.COV2.S vaccination and SARS-CoV-2 variants. Assay: immunoSEQ multiplex PCR; the TCRdb copy retains only in-frame clones and omits some. Of under 550,000 clones listed, around 89% are singletons. Regarding the study as a whole: Reportedly, after vaccination the spike-specific CD8+ and CD4+ T cell responses displayed substantial breadth.

The sample in question was peripheral blood, obtained in a trial of Ad26.COV2.S vaccine versus placebo. The chain carries TRBV18 and TRBJ1-3, with TRBD1 matching over 7 bases. This sequence originates from a person between 18 and 65 years old who received the Ad26.COV2.S COVID-19 vaccine or a placebo. The DNA of the CDR3 is TGTGCCAGCTCACCACCCGTCGGAAGGGGGCACGGAAACACCATATATTTT. Its protein product is CASSPPVGRGHGNTIYF.